The 4 T cell receptor beta chains listed next were all sequenced from one sample in a study of PD-L1 blockade in urothelial cancer. Using immunoSEQ multiplex PCR, the repertoire was profiled, and TCRdb retains in-frame clones only, with some absent. Of 50,000 to 60,000 clones detected, over 75% appear once; the ten largest clones hold 5% to 6%. The input for sequencing was PBMCs, taken around atezolizumab (anti-PD-L1) treatment. These receptors were taken from a man aged 40-50 years with urothelial cancer.

V gene TRBV30 combines with J gene TRBJ1-5, with D perhaps TRBD1 (5 bases). The CDR3 is 14 amino acids. The V and J ends lost 5 bases and 1 base respectively, with 12 bases between them. Germline V gene data show CDR1 as GTSNPN and CDR2 as SVGIG (reference sequence). The CDR3 DNA reads TGTGCCTGGTGTCAGGGAGGGAGCAATCAGCCCCAGCATTTT. It encodes CAWCQGGSNQPQHF.

V usage is TRBV18 and J usage is TRBJ2-7; D remains unclear. The V end was cut by 0 bases, the J end by 6 bases, with 9 bases between. The CDR3 spans 13 residues. Germline values: CDR1 KGHSH, CDR2 LQKENI. CDR3 nucleotide sequence: TGTGCCAGCTCACCACCATCGAGTGTCGAGCAGTACTTC. Translated, it gives CASSPPSSVEQYF.

This clone showed up just once. J is TRBJ2-1 and V is TRBV18; the D gene is possibly TRBD2 (6 bases). CDR1 is KGHSH, CDR2 LQKENI, per germline. CDR3 length: 14 amino acids. V was pared by 3 bases and J by 5 bases, with 11 bases between. The DNA of the CDR3 is TGTGCCAGCTCACCCCCAGGGAGGAACAATGAGCAGTTCTTC. Encoded protein: CASSPPGRNNEQFF.

The chain uses TRBV6-5 and TRBJ1-2; D may be TRBD1 (5 bases). V shed 0 bases and J shed 4 bases, with 9 bases lying between them. Germline CDR1 reads MNHEY; CDR2 reads SVGAGI. The CDR3 covers 14 residues. The CDR3 nucleotides read TGTGCCAGCAGTTACTCCCCGGGACTCTATGGCTACACCTTC. The encoded protein is CASSYSPGLYGYTF.